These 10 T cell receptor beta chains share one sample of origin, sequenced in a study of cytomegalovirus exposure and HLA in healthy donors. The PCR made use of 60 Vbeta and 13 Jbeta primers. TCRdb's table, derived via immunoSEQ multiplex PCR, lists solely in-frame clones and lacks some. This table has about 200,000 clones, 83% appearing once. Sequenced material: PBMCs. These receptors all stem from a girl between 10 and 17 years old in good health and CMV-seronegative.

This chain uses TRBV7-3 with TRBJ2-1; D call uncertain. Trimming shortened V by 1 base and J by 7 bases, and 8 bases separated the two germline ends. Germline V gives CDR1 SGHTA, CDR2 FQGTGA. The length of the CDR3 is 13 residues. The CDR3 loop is CASSLRSENEQFF. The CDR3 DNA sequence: TGTGCCAGCAGCTTAAGGTCGGAGAATGAGCAGTTCTTC.

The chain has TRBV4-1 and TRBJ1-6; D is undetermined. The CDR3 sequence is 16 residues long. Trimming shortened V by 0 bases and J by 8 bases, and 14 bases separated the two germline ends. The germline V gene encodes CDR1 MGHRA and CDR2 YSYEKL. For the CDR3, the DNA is TGCGCCAGCAGCCAAGATCATGGGGAGCTGTATTCACCCCTCCACTTT. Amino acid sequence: CASSQDHGELYSPLHF.

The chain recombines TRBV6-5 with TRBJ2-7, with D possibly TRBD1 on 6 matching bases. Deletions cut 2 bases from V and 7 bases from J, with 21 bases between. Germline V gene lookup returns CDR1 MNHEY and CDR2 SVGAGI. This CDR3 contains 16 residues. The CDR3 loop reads CASSYRGAGVRREQYF. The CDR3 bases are TGTGCCAGCAGTTACCGTGGCGCAGGGGTTCGTCGGGAGCAGTACTTC.

The chain's CDR3 is CASSLSSSGANVLTF. In DNA form, the CDR3 reads TGTGCCAGCAGTTTATCGAGCTCTGGGGCCAACGTCCTGACTTTC. The V and J genes are TRBV27 and TRBJ2-6; no firm D call. CDR3 size: 15 residues. Trimming left V 0 bases short and J 0 bases short, with 3 bases between. CDR1 and CDR2 from the germline V gene are MNHEY and SMNVEV (reference sequence).

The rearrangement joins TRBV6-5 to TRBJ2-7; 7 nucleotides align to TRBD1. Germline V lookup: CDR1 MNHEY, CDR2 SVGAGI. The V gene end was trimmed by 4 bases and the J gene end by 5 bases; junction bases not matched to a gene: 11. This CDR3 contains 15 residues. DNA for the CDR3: TGTGCCAGCAGTTCGGGGACAGCGGAGAGGGACGAGCAGTACTTC. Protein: CASSSGTAERDEQYF.

The CDR3, as DNA: TGTGCCAGCAGTAATACAGGGGGCAGGGTACACACTGAAGCTTTCTTT. Protein product: CASSNTGGRVHTEAFF. V is TRBV7-9 and J is TRBJ1-1; TRBD1 matches at 9 bases. J was trimmed by 3 bases and V by 6 bases; bases with no gene match: 11. CDR1 is SEHNR, CDR2 FQNEAQ, per germline (reference sequence). CDR3 length: 16 amino acids.

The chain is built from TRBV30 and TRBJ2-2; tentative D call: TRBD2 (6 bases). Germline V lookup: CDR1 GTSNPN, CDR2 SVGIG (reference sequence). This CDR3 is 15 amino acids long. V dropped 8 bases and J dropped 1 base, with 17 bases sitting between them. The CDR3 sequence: CALGGLTQNTGELFF. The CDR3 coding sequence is TGTGCCCTGGGAGGACTCACTCAGAACACCGGGGAGCTGTTTTTT.

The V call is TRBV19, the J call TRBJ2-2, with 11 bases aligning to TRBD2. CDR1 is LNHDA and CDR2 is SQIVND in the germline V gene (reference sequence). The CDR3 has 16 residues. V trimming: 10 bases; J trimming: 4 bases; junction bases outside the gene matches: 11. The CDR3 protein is CATTTISGRGTGELFF. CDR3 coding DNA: TGTGCCACCACAACCATTAGCGGGAGGGGCACCGGGGAGCTGTTTTTT.

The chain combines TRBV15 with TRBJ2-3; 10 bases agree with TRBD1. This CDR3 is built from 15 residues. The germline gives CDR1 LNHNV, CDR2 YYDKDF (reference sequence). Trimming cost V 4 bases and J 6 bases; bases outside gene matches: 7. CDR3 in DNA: TGTGCCACCAGCAAGGCCGGGACAGGGGTTGATACGCAGTATTTT. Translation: CATSKAGTGVDTQYF.

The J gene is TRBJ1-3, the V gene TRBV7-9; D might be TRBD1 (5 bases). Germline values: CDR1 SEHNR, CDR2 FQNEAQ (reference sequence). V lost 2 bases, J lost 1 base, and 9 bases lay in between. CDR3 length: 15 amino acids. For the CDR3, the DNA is TGTGCCAGCAGCTTACCCGGGGGGTCTGGAAACACCATATATTTT. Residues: CASSLPGGSGNTIYF. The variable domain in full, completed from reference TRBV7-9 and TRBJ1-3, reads DTGVSQNPRHKITKRGQNVTFRCDPISEHNRLYWYRQTLGQGPEFLTYFQNEAQLEKSRLLSDRFSAERPKGSFSTLEIQRTEQGDSAMYLCASSLPGGSGNTIYFGEGSWLTVV.